These T cell receptor beta chains were read from a single sample in a study of cytomegalovirus exposure and HLA in healthy donors. Clones were sequenced by immunoSEQ multiplex PCR, and TCRdb holds only the in-frame ones, with some missing. The table shows about 73,000 clones, with about 95% occurring only once. Sequenced input: PBMCs. These TCRs come from a man younger than 35 in good health and CMV-seronegative. CDR3s leave out the opening cysteine and the closing phenylalanine or tryptophan. The D gene is left open where the match is weak.

D | V | CDR3
TRBD2 | TRBV2 | ASSPGLAGGGEQF
. | TRBV30 | AWSVWTPEAPDTQY
TRBD1 | TRBV7-9 | ASSRDRGRDEQY
TRBD2 | TRBV7-9 | ASSLGGGRKNSYEQY
. | TRBV4-3 | ASSPPDEKLF
. | TRBV18 | ASSPQGNYGYT
. | TRBV7-8 | ASSLIRRGDTEAF
TRBD2 | TRBV5-8 | ASSFRGGYSYNEQF
. | TRBV5-4 | ASSPRRETDTQY
TRBD1 | TRBV9 | ASSVGRGQGGYT
. | TRBV30 | AWRGMEVLEGYT
. | TRBV29-1 | TVSTPDSGT
. | TRBV28 | ASSRRGAAEAF
TRBD2 | TRBV27 | ASKALAGVREQY
. | TRBV7-9 | ASSQGNHGYT
. | TRBV19 | ASSIDREGPAY
. | TRBV27 | ASSLRGLNTEAF
TRBD2 | TRBV10-1 | AGFGGGHSYEQY
TRBD2 | TRBV7-2 | ASSWPRTSGGDTDTQY
TRBD1 | TRBV19 | ASSERTGAEGYT
. | TRBV6-1 | ASSEGAFGAF
. | TRBV4-2 | ASSQETLAGNTIY
. | TRBV19 | ASNPAGGTQF
TRBD1 | TRBV2 | ARDRDRGNTEAF
. | TRBV25-1 | ASGPRNTEAF
. | TRBV20-1 | SAQGLNEQF
TRBD1 | TRBV30 | AWSAGQGGTEAF
. | TRBV5-5 | ASSLDRRYNSPLH
TRBD2 | TRBV28 | ASSPSGPNTGELF
. | TRBV14 | ASSHRGSDTEAF
TRBD2 | TRBV4-2 | ASRITSGGADEQF
. | TRBV13 | ASSWPYGYT
TRBD2 | TRBV7-9 | ASSLYPGYSGGLIIEF
. | TRBV5-6 | ASPLGQLINTIY
. | TRBV19 | ASNLPGRASNQPQH
TRBD2 | TRBV6-1 | ASSELAGGPSSYNEQF
. | TRBV12-5 | ASGTDQNEKLF
. | TRBV7-2 | ASSLVPVTDTQY
. | TRBV27 | ASSQGRTEAF
TRBD1 | TRBV11-2 | ASSLELVRGYEQY
. | TRBV7-8 | ASSLVGASTDTQY
. | TRBV10-3 | ATGQLSNQPQH
TRBD1 | TRBV9 | ASSVGTGSTEAF
. | TRBV2 | ASKDSGQPQH
. | TRBV11-1 | ASSLITNTEAF
. | TRBV29-1 | SVDLTDTQY
. | TRBV7-9 | ASSPSGQETQY
TRBD1 | TRBV5-4 | ASSTRGQVKQY
. | TRBV5-1 | ASSSIRDSRMNEQF
. | TRBV14 | ASSPGDNGELF
. | TRBV27 | ASSLSGQTYEQY
. | TRBV5-6 | ASSFGGVVTDTQY
. | TRBV18 | ASSVRVWEASNTEAF